The sequence of this TCR beta chain was determined in a study of T cell responses to AZD1222 COVID-19 vaccine. The study, taken as a whole, reports: Just 5 to 7 AZD1222 recipients were seropositive at baseline. Scientists sampled the repertoires only once the peak T cell response had passed.

Between the trimmed V and J ends, which lost 0 bases and 2 bases, there was a span of 15 bases. CDR3 size: 16 residues. Germline V gene data show CDR1 as SGHDT and CDR2 as YYEEEE. Second-dose intervals near 4 or 12 weeks were combined. In regard to this clone: Its antigen remains unidentified.

Only in-frame clones appear in the TCRdb table, and some are missing; sequencing was by immunoSEQ multiplex PCR. The sample holds 90,000 to 120,000 clones, 92% seen once. Material: peripheral blood, obtained 28 days after the second AZD1222 dose. The sequence came from an adult who received the AZD1222 COVID-19 vaccine. The V and J genes are TRBV5-6 and TRBJ2-7, with no clear D. The CDR3 loop reads CASSLAGSQGPYEQYF. In nucleotides, the CDR3 is TGTGCCAGCAGCTTGGCCGGCAGCCAAGGACCCTACGAGCAGTACTTC. Based on the CDR3 plus reference TRBV5-6 and TRBJ2-7, the full variable domain is DAGVTQSPTHLIKTRGQQVTLRCSPKSGHDTVSWYQQALGQGPQFIFQYYEEEERQRGNFPDRFSGHQFPNYSSELNVNALLLGDSALYLCASSLAGSQGPYEQYFGPGTRLTVT.